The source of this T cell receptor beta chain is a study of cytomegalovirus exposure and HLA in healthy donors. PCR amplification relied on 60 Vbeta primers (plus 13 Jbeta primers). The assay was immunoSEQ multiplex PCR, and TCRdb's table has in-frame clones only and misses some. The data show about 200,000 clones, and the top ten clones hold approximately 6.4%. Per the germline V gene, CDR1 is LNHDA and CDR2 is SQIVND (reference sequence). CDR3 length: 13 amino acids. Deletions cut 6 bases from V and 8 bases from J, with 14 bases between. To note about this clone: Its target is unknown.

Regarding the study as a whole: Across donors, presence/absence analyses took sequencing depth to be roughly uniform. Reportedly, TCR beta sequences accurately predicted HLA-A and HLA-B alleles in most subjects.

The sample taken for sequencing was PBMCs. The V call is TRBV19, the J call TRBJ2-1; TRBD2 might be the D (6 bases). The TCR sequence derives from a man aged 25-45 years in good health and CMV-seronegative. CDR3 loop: CASRKLADYEQFF. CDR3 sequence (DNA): TGTGCCAGTAGGAAACTAGCTGACTATGAGCAGTTCTTC.